Listed below are T cell receptor beta chains from one sample, sequenced in a study of cytotoxic CD8 clonotypes in ibrutinib-treated CLL. The protocol was immunoSEQ multiplex PCR, while the TCRdb copy is restricted to in-frame clones and leaves out a portion. Found here are roughly 300,000 clones, less than 85% of them singletons; the top ten hold about 5.7%. The sample consisted of PBMCs, taken at disease progression, from a patient treated with ibrutinib. The receptors originated from a human donor with chronic lymphocytic leukemia. CDR3s include the opening cysteine and the closing phenylalanine or tryptophan. D genes are given only for firm matches. The size entry is marked missing in some rows and otherwise reads once, few, many or a size class.

j_gene: TRBJ1-5; d_gene: .; abundance: .; v_gene: TRBV27; CDR3aa: CASSLSWGVGKNQPQHF; CDR3nt: TGTGCCAGCAGTTTATCGTGGGGAGTAGGTAAAAATCAGCCCCAGCATTTT
j_gene: TRBJ2-5; d_gene: .; abundance: few; v_gene: TRBV19; CDR3aa: CASSSDREGQETQYF; CDR3nt: TGTGCCAGTAGTTCCGACAGGGAGGGCCAAGAGACCCAGTACTTC
j_gene: TRBJ2-6; d_gene: TRBD1; abundance: .; v_gene: TRBV9; CDR3aa: CASSLPGQGISGANVLTF; CDR3nt: TGTGCCAGCAGTCTACCGGGACAGGGGATTTCCGGGGCCAACGTCCTGACTTTC
j_gene: TRBJ1-6; d_gene: .; abundance: .; v_gene: TRBV5-1; CDR3aa: CASSTGPGENSPLHF; CDR3nt: TGCGCCAGCAGCACGGGTCCTGGGGAGAATTCACCCCTCCACTTT
j_gene: TRBJ2-7; d_gene: TRBD2; abundance: .; v_gene: TRBV4-1; CDR3aa: CASSQGYQRGEQYF; CDR3nt: TGCGCCAGCAGCCAAGGATATCAGCGGGGCGAGCAGTACTTC
j_gene: TRBJ2-5; d_gene: TRBD2; abundance: .; v_gene: TRBV29-1; CDR3aa: CSVWTSGGETQYF; CDR3nt: TGCAGCGTCTGGACTAGCGGGGGAGAGACCCAGTACTTC
j_gene: TRBJ1-5; d_gene: .; abundance: .; v_gene: TRBV19; CDR3aa: CASSRVFKVGYSNQPQHF; CDR3nt: TGTGCCAGTAGTAGGGTTTTTAAGGTCGGTTATAGCAATCAGCCCCAGCATTTT
j_gene: TRBJ1-1; d_gene: TRBD1; abundance: .; v_gene: TRBV10-1; CDR3aa: CASSKDRVETEAFF; CDR3nt: TGCGCCAGCAGTAAAGACAGGGTAGAAACTGAAGCTTTCTTT
j_gene: TRBJ2-2; d_gene: TRBD2; abundance: .; v_gene: TRBV7-9; CDR3aa: CASSLVVSGRSTGELFF; CDR3nt: TGTGCCAGCAGCCTCGTAGTTAGCGGGAGAAGCACCGGGGAGCTGTTTTTT
j_gene: TRBJ1-1; d_gene: TRBD1; abundance: .; v_gene: TRBV6-5; CDR3aa: CASSYSDRGEAFF; CDR3nt: TGTGCCAGCAGTTACTCCGACAGGGGTGAAGCTTTCTTT
j_gene: TRBJ2-7; d_gene: .; abundance: .; v_gene: TRBV6-5; CDR3aa: CASSYSRATYEQYF; CDR3nt: TGTGCCAGCAGTTACTCGAGGGCAACCTACGAGCAGTACTTC
j_gene: TRBJ2-3; d_gene: .; abundance: .; v_gene: TRBV7-9; CDR3aa: CASSIIGRPSTDTQYF; CDR3nt: TGTGCCAGCAGCATAATTGGGCGACCTAGCACAGATACGCAGTATTTT
j_gene: TRBJ2-2; d_gene: TRBD1; abundance: .; v_gene: TRBV18; CDR3aa: CASSPGQGDTGELFF; CDR3nt: TGTGCCAGCTCACCTGGACAGGGGGACACCGGGGAGCTGTTTTTT
j_gene: TRBJ2-3; d_gene: TRBD1; abundance: .; v_gene: TRBV5-1; CDR3aa: CASSLPDRGSTDTQYF; CDR3nt: TGCGCCAGCAGCTTGCCTGACAGGGGGAGCACAGATACGCAGTATTTT
j_gene: TRBJ1-5; d_gene: .; abundance: few; v_gene: TRBV19; CDR3aa: CASSIKGLSGQPQHF; CDR3nt: TGTGCCAGTAGTATCAAGGGGCTAAGCGGTCAGCCCCAGCATTTT
j_gene: TRBJ2-7; d_gene: TRBD2; abundance: .; v_gene: TRBV15; CDR3aa: CATSRVSGAIYEQYF; CDR3nt: TGTGCCACCAGCAGAGTTAGCGGGGCTATCTACGAGCAGTACTTC
j_gene: TRBJ2-2; d_gene: TRBD2; abundance: .; v_gene: TRBV7-8; CDR3aa: CASSRPGLGANTGELFF; CDR3nt: TGTGCCAGCAGCCGTCCGGGACTAGGAGCGAACACCGGGGAGCTGTTTTTT
j_gene: TRBJ2-5; d_gene: .; abundance: .; v_gene: TRBV7-3; CDR3aa: CASSPRFQETQYF; CDR3nt: TGTGCCAGCAGCCCCCGGTTCCAAGAGACCCAGTACTTC
j_gene: TRBJ1-2; d_gene: TRBD1; abundance: few; v_gene: TRBV6-5; CDR3aa: CASTRQGDYGYTF; CDR3nt: TGTGCCAGCACCCGCCAGGGGGATTATGGCTACACCTTC
j_gene: TRBJ2-1; d_gene: TRBD2; abundance: .; v_gene: TRBV9; CDR3aa: CASSVNAGGTSRVNEQFF; CDR3nt: TGTGCCAGCAGCGTAAATGCAGGCGGGACTAGCCGGGTTAATGAGCAGTTCTTC
j_gene: TRBJ1-1; d_gene: .; abundance: .; v_gene: TRBV5-1; CDR3aa: CASSSQGWDAFF; CDR3nt: TGCGCCAGCAGCTCACAGGGATGGGACGCTTTCTTT
j_gene: TRBJ2-1; d_gene: .; abundance: .; v_gene: TRBV5-1; CDR3aa: CASSSPGGRYNEQFF; CDR3nt: TGCGCCAGCAGCTCCCCGGGGGGCCGATACAATGAGCAGTTCTTC
j_gene: TRBJ1-3; d_gene: .; abundance: .; v_gene: TRBV7-2; CDR3aa: CASSLAIAGNTIYF; CDR3nt: TGTGCCAGCAGCTTAGCAATTGCTGGAAACACCATATATTTT
j_gene: TRBJ1-6; d_gene: .; abundance: .; v_gene: TRBV2; CDR3aa: CASSVGPSYNSPLHF; CDR3nt: TGTGCCAGCAGTGTGGGGCCTTCCTATAATTCACCCCTCCACTTT
j_gene: TRBJ2-7; d_gene: .; abundance: .; v_gene: TRBV4-1; CDR3aa: CASSQLGLNRASSYEQYF; CDR3nt: TGCGCCAGCAGCCAACTGGGCCTTAACAGGGCTTCGTCCTACGAGCAGTACTTC
j_gene: TRBJ2-5; d_gene: .; abundance: .; v_gene: TRBV19; CDR3aa: CASSTLLQSQGHKETQYF; CDR3nt: TGTGCCAGTAGTACCCTCCTCCAGTCACAGGGACACAAAGAGACCCAGTACTTC
j_gene: TRBJ2-7; d_gene: .; abundance: .; v_gene: TRBV5-6; CDR3aa: CASSLEEYPGSYEQYF; CDR3nt: TGTGCCAGCAGCTTGGAAGAGTATCCAGGCTCCTACGAGCAGTACTTC
j_gene: TRBJ1-5; d_gene: .; abundance: once; v_gene: TRBV15; CDR3aa: CATSRDSFGQPQHF; CDR3nt: TGTGCCACCAGCAGAGATTCGTTTGGTCAGCCCCAGCATTTT
j_gene: TRBJ2-7; d_gene: TRBD1; abundance: .; v_gene: TRBV29-1; CDR3aa: CSVSGQGGDEQYF; CDR3nt: TGCAGCGTTTCAGGACAGGGGGGCGACGAGCAGTACTTC
j_gene: TRBJ1-2; d_gene: TRBD1; abundance: few; v_gene: TRBV2; CDR3aa: CASRDREVGYTF; CDR3nt: TGTGCCAGCAGGGACAGGGAGGTTGGCTACACCTTC
j_gene: TRBJ2-5; d_gene: .; abundance: .; v_gene: TRBV5-1; CDR3aa: CASSRPSGQETQYF; CDR3nt: TGCGCCAGCAGCCGTCCCTCAGGGCAAGAGACCCAGTACTTC
j_gene: TRBJ2-2; d_gene: TRBD2; abundance: once; v_gene: TRBV28; CDR3aa: CASSFSVLTSGTNTGELFF; CDR3nt: TGTGCCAGCAGTTTTTCCGTATTGACTAGCGGGACGAACACCGGGGAGCTGTTTTTT
j_gene: TRBJ2-7; d_gene: TRBD1; abundance: .; v_gene: TRBV19; CDR3aa: CASSITGGHEQYF; CDR3nt: TGTGCCAGTAGTATCACAGGGGGCCACGAGCAGTACTTC
j_gene: TRBJ2-3; d_gene: TRBD1; abundance: .; v_gene: TRBV5-1; CDR3aa: CASSFTPRGPSSTDTQYF; CDR3nt: TGCGCCAGCAGCTTTACCCCAAGGGGGCCCTCTAGCACAGATACGCAGTATTTT
j_gene: TRBJ1-4; d_gene: .; abundance: .; v_gene: TRBV28; CDR3aa: CASSLTVQTNEKLFF; CDR3nt: TGTGCCAGCAGTTTAACGGTACAGACTAATGAAAAACTGTTTTTT
j_gene: TRBJ2-7; d_gene: .; abundance: .; v_gene: TRBV4-3; CDR3aa: CASSQDRAGVAYEQYF; CDR3nt: TGCGCCAGCAGCCAAGATCGGGCAGGGGTCGCCTACGAGCAGTACTTC
j_gene: TRBJ2-3; d_gene: TRBD2; abundance: .; v_gene: TRBV7-6; CDR3aa: CASSFPGGADTQYF; CDR3nt: TGTGCCAGCAGCTTCCCTGGGGGGGCAGATACGCAGTATTTT
j_gene: TRBJ1-6; d_gene: .; abundance: .; v_gene: TRBV4-2; CDR3aa: CASSQVGGVDSPLHF; CDR3nt: TGTGCCAGCAGCCAAGTAGGAGGGGTGGATTCACCCCTCCACTTT
j_gene: TRBJ2-7; d_gene: .; abundance: .; v_gene: TRBV6-1; CDR3aa: CASSEGRGTYEQYF; CDR3nt: TGTGCCAGCAGTGAAGGGAGGGGGACCTACGAGCAGTACTTC
j_gene: TRBJ2-4; d_gene: .; abundance: .; v_gene: TRBV20-1; CDR3aa: CSAKPQNIQYF; CDR3nt: TGCAGTGCCAAGCCACAAAACATTCAGTACTTC